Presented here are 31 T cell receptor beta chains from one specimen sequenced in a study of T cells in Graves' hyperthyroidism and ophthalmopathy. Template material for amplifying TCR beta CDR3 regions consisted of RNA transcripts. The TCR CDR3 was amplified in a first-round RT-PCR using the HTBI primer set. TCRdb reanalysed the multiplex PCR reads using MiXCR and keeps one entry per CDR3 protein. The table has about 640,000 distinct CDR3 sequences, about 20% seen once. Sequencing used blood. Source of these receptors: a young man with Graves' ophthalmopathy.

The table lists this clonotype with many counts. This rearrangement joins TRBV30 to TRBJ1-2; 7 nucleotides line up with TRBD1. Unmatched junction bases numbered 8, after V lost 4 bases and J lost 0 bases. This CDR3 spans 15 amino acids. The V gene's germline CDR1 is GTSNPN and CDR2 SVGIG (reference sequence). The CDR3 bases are TGTGCCTGGATCCGGGACAGTCTAGCTAACTATGGCTACACCTTC. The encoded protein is CAWIRDSLANYGYTF.

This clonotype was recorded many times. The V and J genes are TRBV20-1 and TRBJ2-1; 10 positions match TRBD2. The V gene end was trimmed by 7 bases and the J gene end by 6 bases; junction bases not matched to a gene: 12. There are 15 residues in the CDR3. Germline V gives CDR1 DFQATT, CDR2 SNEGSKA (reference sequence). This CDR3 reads CSGLIAGGMGNEQFF. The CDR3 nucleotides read TGCAGTGGCCTTATAGCGGGAGGTATGGGCAATGAGCAGTTCTTC.

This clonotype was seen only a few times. This CDR3 is CASGIYNEQFF. DNA for the CDR3: TGTGCCAGCGGTATCTACAATGAGCAGTTCTTC. The chain links TRBV12-3 or TRBV12-4 to TRBJ2-1, with D unclear. The V and J ends lost 8 bases and 3 bases respectively, with 5 bases between them. This CDR3 spans 11 amino acids.

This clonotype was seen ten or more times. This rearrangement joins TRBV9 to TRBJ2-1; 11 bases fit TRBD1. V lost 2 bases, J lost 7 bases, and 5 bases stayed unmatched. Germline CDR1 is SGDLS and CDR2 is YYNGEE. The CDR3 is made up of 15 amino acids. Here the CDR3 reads CASSVEGQGGNEQFF. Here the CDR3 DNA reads TGTGCCAGCAGCGTGGAGGGACAGGGGGGGAATGAGCAGTTCTTC.

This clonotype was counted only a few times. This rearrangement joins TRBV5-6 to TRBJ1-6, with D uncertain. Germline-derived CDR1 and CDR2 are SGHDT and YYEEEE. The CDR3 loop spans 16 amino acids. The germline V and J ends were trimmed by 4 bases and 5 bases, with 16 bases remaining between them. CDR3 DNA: TGTGCCAGCAGCCCTTACATCGGACCCGATAATTCACCCCTCCACTTT. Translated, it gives CASSPYIGPDNSPLHF.

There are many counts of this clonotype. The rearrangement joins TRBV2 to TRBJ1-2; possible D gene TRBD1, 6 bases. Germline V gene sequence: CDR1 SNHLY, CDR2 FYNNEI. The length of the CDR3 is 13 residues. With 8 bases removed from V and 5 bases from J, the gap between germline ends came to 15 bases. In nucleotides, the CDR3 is TGTGCCAGCCCCCCGGGGGCAGATTATGGCTACACCTTC. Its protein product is CASPPGADYGYTF.

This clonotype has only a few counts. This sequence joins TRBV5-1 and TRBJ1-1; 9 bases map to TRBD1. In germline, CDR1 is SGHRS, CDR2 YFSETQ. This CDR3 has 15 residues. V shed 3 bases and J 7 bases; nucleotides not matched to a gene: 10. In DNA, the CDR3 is TGCGCCAGCAGCTCCTCGGGACAGGGACTGATTGAAGCTTTCTTT. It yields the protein CASSSSGQGLIEAFF.

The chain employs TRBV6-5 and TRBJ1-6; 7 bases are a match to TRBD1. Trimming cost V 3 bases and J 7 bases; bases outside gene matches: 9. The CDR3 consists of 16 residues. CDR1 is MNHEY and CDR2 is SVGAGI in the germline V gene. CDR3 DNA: TGTGCCAGCAGTTATATAACAGGGGTGGGGAATTCACCCCTCCACTTT. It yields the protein CASSYITGVGNSPLHF.

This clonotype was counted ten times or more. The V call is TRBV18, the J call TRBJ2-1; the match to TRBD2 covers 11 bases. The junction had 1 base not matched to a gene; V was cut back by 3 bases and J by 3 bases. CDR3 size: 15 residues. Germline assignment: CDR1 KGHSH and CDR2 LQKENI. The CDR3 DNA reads TGTGCCAGCTCACCGGGACTAGCGGACTACAATGAGCAGTTCTTC. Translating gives CASSPGLADYNEQFF.

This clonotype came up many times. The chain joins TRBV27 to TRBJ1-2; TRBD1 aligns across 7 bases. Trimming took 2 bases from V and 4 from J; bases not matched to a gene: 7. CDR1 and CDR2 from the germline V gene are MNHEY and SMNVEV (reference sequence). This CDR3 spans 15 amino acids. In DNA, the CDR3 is TGTGCCAGCAGTTTACGACAGGGATTGGGCTATGGCTACACCTTC. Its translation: CASSLRQGLGYGYTF.

CDR3 sequence reads: CASRREGSSYNEQFF. The CDR3 bases are TGTGCCAGCCGACGGGAGGGAAGCTCCTACAATGAGCAGTTCTTC. The rearrangement uses TRBV2 and TRBJ2-1; 8 positions agree with TRBD2. Germline V lookup: CDR1 SNHLY, CDR2 FYNNEI. The V gene end was trimmed by 8 bases and the J gene end by 0 bases; junction bases not matched to a gene: 6. The CDR3 has 15 amino acids.

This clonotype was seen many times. Here the CDR3 DNA reads TGTGCCAGCAGTGAAGATCGTGGACTAGCGGGGTACAATGAGCAGTTCTTC. It specifies CASSEDRGLAGYNEQFF. V usage is TRBV2 and J usage is TRBJ2-1, with 12 nucleotides matching TRBD2. V was clipped by 1 base and J by 4 bases; unmatched bases: 5. Germline CDR1 is SNHLY and CDR2 is FYNNEI. The CDR3 spans 17 residues.

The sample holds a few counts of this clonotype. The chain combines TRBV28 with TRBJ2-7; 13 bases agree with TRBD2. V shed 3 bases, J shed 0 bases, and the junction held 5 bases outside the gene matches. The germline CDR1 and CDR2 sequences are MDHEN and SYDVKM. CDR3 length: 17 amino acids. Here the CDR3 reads CASSFRGLAGPSYEQYF. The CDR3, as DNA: TGTGCCAGCAGTTTTAGGGGACTAGCGGGACCCTCCTACGAGCAGTACTTC.

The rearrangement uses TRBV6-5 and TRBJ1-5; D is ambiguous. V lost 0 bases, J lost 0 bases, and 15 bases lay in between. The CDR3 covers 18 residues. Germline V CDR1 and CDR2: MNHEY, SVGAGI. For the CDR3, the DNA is TGTGCCAGCAGTTACTCGTATGAACCGGGTTATAGCAATCAGCCCCAGCATTTT. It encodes CASSYSYEPGYSNQPQHF.

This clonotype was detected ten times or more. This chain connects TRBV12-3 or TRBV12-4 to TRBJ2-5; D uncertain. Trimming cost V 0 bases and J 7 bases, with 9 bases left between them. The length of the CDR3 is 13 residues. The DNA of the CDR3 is TGTGCCAGCAGTTTAGCGCTAGTAAGGACCCAGTACTTC. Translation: CASSLALVRTQYF.

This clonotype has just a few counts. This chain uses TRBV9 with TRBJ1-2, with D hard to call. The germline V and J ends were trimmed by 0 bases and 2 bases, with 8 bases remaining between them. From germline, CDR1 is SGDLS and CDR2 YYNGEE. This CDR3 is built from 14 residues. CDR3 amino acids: CASSVAAGNYGYTF. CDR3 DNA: TGTGCCAGCAGCGTAGCGGCAGGCAACTATGGCTACACCTTC.

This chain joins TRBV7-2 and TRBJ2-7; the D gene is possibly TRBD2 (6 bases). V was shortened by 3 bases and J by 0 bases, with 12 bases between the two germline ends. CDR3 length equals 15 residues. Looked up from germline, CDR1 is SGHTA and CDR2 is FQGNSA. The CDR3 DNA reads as TGTGCCAGCAGCTTCGCGGGACTGAGCTCCTACGAGCAGTACTTC. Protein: CASSFAGLSSYEQYF. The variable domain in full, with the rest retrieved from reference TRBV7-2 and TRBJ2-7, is GAGVSQSPSNKVTEKGKDVELRCDPISGHTALYWYRQSLGQGLEFLIYFQGNSAPDKSGLPSDRFSAERTGGSVSTLTIQRTQQEDSAVYLCASSFAGLSSYEQYFGPGTRLTVT.

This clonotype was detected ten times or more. CDR3: CASSEDPSSYGYTF. The CDR3 DNA reads as TGTGCCAGCAGTGAGGACCCAAGCTCTTATGGCTACACCTTC. This chain uses TRBV2 with TRBJ1-2; D is uncertain. The germline V gene has CDR1 SNHLY and CDR2 FYNNEI. Trimming took off 3 bases at V and 5 bases at J, with 13 bases between the two ends. The CDR3 length is 14 residues.

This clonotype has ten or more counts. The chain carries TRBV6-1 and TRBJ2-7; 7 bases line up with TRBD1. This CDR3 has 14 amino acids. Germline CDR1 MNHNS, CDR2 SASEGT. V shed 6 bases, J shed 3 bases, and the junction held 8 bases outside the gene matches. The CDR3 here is CASRSGQAHYEQYF. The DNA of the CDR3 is TGTGCCAGCAGATCAGGACAGGCTCACTACGAGCAGTACTTC.

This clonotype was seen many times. The chain's CDR3 is CASRGLAGVYNEQFF. In DNA, the CDR3 is TGTGCCAGCAGGGGGTTAGCGGGGGTTTACAATGAGCAGTTCTTC. The chain combines TRBV28 with TRBJ2-1, with 9 bases aligning to TRBD2. This CDR3 has 15 residues. Unmatched junction bases numbered 7, after V lost 6 bases and J lost 4 bases. Germline V CDR1 and CDR2: MDHEN, SYDVKM.

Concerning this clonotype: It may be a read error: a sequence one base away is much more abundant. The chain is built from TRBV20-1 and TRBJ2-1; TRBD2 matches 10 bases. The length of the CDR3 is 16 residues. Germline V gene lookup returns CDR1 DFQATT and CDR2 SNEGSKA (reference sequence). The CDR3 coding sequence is TGCAGTGCTCGGGCGGGACTAGCGTTCTCCTACAATGAGCAGCTCTTC. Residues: CSARAGLAFSYNEQLF.

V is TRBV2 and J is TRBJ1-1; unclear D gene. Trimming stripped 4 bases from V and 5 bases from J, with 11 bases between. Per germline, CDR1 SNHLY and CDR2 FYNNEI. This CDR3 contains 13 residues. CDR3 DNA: TGTGCCAGCAGTGTAAGTTCGTTTACTGAAGCTTTCTTT. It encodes CASSVSSFTEAFF.

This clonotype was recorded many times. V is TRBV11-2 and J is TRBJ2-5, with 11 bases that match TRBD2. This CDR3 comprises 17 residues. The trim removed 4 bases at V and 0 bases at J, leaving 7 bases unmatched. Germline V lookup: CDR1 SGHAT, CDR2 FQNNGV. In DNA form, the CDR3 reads TGTGCCAGCAGCTCCTTAGCGGGAGGGCCGTACCAAGAGACCCAGTACTTC. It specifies CASSSLAGGPYQETQYF.

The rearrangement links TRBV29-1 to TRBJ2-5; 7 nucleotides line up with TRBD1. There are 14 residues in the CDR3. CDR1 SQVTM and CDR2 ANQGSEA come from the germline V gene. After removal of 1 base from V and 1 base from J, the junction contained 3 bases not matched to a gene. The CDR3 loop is CSVEGGQPQETQYF. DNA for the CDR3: TGCAGCGTTGAAGGGGGACAGCCCCAAGAGACCCAGTACTTC.

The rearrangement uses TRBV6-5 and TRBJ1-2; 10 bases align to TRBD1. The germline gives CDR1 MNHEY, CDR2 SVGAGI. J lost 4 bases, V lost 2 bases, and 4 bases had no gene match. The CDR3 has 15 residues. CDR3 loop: CASSYTGQGIYGYTF. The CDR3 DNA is TGTGCCAGCAGTTACACGGGACAGGGGATCTATGGCTACACCTTC.

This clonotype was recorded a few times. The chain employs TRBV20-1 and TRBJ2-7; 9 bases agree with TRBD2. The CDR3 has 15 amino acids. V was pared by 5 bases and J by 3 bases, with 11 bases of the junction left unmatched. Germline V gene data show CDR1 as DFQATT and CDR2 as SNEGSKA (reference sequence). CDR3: CSAVTSGRPLYEQYF. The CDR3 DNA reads TGCAGTGCTGTAACCAGCGGGAGGCCCCTCTACGAGCAGTACTTC.

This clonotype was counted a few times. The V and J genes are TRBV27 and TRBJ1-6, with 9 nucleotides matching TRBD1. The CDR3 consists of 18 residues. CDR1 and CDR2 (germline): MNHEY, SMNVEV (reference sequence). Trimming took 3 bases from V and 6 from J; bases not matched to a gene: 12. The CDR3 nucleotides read TGTGCCAGCAGTTTTGTGGTACAGGGGGCGACCCGTAATTCACCCCTCCACTTT. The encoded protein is CASSFVVQGATRNSPLHF.

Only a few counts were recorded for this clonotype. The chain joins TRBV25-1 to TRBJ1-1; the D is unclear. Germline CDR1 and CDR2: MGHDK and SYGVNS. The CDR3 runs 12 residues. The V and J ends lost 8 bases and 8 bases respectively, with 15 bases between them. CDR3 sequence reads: CASGHREHEAFF. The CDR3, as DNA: TGTGCCAGCGGCCATAGGGAGCACGAAGCTTTCTTT.

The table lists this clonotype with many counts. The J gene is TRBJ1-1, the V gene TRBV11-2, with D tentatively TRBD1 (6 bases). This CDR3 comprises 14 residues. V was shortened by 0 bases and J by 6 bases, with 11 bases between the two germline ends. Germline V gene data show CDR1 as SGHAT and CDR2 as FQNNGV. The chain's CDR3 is CASSLEMTGPEAFF. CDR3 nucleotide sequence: TGTGCCAGCAGCTTAGAAATGACAGGCCCTGAAGCTTTCTTT.

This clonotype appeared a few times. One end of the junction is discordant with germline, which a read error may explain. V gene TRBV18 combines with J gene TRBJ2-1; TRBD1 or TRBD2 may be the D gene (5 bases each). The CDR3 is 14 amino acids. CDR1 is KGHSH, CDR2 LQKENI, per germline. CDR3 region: CANSAPGTNNEQFF. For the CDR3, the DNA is TGTGCCAACTCAGCCCCCGGGACGAACAATGAGCAGTTCTTC.

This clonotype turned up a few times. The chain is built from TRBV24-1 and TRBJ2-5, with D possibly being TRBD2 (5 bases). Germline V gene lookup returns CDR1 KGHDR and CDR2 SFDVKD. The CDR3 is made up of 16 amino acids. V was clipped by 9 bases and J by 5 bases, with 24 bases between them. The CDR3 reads CATDGRVVVDKETQYF. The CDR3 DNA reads TGTGCCACCGATGGGCGGGTAGTCGTTGATAAGGAGACCCAGTACTTC.